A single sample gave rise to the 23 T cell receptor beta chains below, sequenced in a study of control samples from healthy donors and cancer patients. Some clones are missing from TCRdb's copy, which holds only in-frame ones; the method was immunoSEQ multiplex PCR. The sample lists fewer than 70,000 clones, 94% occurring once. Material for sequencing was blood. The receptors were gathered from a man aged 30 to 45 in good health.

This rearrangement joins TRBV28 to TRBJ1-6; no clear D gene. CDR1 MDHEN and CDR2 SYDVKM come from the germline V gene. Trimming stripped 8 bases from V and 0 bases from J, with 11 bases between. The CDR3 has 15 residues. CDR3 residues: CASATVPSYNSPLHF. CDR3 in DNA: TGTGCCAGCGCAACGGTTCCCTCCTATAATTCACCCCTCCACTTT.

The CDR3 sequence is CASSFGVTGTGVPETQYF. In DNA form, the CDR3 reads TGTGCCAGCAGTTTTGGCGTTACCGGGACAGGGGTCCCGGAGACCCAGTACTTC. The chain has TRBV28 and TRBJ2-5; 10 positions agree with TRBD1. The junction had 15 bases not matched to a gene; V was cut back by 3 bases and J by 5 bases. Germline-derived CDR1 and CDR2 are MDHEN and SYDVKM. CDR3 length: 18 residues.

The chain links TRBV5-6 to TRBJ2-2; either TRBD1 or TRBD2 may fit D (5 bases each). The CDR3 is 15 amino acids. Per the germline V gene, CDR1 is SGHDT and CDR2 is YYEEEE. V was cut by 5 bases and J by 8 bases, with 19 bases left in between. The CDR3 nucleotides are TGTGCCAGCAGGGCTGGGACCGAGGGCCTGGGGGAGCTGTTTTTT. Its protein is CASRAGTEGLGELFF. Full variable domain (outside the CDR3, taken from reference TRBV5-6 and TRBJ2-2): DAGVTQSPTHLIKTRGQQVTLRCSPKSGHDTVSWYQQALGQGPQFIFQYYEEEERQRGNFPDRFSGHQFPNYSSELNVNALLLGDSALYLCASRAGTEGLGELFFGEGSRLTVL.

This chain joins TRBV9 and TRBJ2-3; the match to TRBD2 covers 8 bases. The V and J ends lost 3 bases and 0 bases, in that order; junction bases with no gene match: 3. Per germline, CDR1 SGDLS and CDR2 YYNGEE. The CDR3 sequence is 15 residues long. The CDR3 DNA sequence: TGTGCCAGCAGCGAAGCGGGAGTTAGCACAGATACGCAGTATTTT. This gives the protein CASSEAGVSTDTQYF.

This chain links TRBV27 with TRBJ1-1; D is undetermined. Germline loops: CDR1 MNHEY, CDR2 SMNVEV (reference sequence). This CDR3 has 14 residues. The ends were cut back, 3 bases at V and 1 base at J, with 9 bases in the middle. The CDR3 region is CASSLSKTNTEAFF. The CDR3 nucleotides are TGTGCCAGCAGTTTGAGTAAGACGAACACTGAAGCTTTCTTT.

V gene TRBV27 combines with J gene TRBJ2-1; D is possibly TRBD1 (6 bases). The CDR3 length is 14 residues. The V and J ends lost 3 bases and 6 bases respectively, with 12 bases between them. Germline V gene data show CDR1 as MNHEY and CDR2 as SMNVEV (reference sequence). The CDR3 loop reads CASSFEAGVNEQFF. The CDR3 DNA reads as TGTGCCAGCAGTTTTGAGGCAGGGGTCAATGAGCAGTTCTTC.

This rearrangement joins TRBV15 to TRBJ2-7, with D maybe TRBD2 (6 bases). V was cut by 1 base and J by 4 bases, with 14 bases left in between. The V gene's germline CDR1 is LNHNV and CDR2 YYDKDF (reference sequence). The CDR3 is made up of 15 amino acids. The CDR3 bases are TGTGCCACCAGCAGAGTCGTGTTCGGGAGTTACGAGCAGTACTTC. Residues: CATSRVVFGSYEQYF.

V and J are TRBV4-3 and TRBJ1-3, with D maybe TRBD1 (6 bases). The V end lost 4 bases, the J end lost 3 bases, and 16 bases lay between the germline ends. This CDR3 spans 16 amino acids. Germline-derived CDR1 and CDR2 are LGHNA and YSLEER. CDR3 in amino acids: CASSPRTAQGGNTIYF. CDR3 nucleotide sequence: TGCGCCAGCAGCCCCCGGACAGCTCAAGGTGGAAACACCATATATTTT.

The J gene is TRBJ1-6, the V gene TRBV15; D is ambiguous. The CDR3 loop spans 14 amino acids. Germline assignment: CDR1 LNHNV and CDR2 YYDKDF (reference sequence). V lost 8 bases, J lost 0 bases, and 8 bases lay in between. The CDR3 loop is CATAPDSYNSPLHF. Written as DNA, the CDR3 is TGTGCCACCGCCCCAGACTCCTATAATTCACCCCTCCACTTT.

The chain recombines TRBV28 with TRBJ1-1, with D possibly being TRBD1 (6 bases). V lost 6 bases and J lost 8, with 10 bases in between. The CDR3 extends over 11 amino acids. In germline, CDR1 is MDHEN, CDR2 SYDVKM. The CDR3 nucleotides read TGTGCCAGCAGACAAAGGGGGGAAGCTTTCTTT. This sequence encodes CASRQRGEAFF.

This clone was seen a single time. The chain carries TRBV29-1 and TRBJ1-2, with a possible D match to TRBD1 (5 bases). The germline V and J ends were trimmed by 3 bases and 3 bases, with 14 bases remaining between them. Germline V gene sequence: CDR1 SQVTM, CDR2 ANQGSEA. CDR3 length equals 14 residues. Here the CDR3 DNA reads TGCAGCGTTGACGGGGCGGGGGACTACTATGGCTACACCTTC. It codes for CSVDGAGDYYGYTF.

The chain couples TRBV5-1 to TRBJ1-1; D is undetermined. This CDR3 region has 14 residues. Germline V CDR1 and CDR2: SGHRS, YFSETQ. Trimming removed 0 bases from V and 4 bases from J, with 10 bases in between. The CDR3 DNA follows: TGCGCCAGCAGCTTGGCCGTCAGAGGCACTGAAGCTTTCTTT. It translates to CASSLAVRGTEAFF.

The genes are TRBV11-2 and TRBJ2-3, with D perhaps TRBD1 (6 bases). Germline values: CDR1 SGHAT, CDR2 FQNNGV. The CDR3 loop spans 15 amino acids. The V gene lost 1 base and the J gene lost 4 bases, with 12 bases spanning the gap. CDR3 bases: TGTGCCAGCAGCTTAGTGGGGGCGCCCCCAGATACGCAGTATTTT. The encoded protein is CASSLVGAPPDTQYF.

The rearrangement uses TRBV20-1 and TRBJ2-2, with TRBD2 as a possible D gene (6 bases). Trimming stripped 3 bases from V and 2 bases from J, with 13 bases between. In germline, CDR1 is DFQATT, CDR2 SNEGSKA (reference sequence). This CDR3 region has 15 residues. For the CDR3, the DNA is TGCAGTGCTAGTCTGGCGGGGATAAACACCGGGGAGCTGTTTTTT. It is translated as CSASLAGINTGELFF.

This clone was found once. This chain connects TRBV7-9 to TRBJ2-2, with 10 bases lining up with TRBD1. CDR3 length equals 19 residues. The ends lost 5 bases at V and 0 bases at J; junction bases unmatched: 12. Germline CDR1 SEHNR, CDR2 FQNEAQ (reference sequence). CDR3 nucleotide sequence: TGTGCCAGCAGCCTTCGGACAGGGGGATCTTCCGCGAACACCGGGGAGCTGTTTTTT. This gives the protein CASSLRTGGSSANTGELFF.

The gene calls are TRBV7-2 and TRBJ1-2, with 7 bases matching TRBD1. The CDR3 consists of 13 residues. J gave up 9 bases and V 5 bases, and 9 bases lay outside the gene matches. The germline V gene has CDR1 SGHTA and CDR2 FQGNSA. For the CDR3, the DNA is TGTGCCAGCAGCCTCCGGGACAGTAGGAGCTACACCTTC. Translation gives CASSLRDSRSYTF.

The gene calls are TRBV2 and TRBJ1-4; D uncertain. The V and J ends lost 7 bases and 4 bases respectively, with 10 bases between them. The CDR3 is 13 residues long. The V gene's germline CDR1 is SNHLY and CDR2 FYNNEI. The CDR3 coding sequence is TGTGCCAGCATAAGGGCCCTTAATGAAAAACTGTTTTTT. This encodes CASIRALNEKLFF.

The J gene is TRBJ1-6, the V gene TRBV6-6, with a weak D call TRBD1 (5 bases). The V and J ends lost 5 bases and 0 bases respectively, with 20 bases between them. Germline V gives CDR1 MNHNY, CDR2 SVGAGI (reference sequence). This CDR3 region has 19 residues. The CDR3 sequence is CASSLTGRTTSSYNSPLHF. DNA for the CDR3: TGTGCCAGCAGTCTAACGGGGCGGACCACGAGCTCCTATAATTCACCCCTCCACTTT.

For the CDR3, the DNA is TGTGCCATCAGCCTGACTAGCGGGAGGGCTGACACCGGGGAGCTGTTTTTT. Its protein product is CAISLTSGRADTGELFF. The chain links TRBV10-3 to TRBJ2-2; 14 bases are a match to TRBD2. The germline gives CDR1 ENHRY, CDR2 SYGVKD. J was trimmed by 3 bases and V by 6 bases; bases with no gene match: 6. The CDR3 has 17 amino acids.

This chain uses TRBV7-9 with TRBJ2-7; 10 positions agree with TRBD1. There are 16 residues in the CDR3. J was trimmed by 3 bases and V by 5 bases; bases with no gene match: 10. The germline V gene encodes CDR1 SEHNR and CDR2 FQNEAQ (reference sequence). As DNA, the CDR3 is TGTGCCAGCAGCCCCCGGGACAGGGGTCCCCTCTACGAGCAGTACTTC. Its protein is CASSPRDRGPLYEQYF.

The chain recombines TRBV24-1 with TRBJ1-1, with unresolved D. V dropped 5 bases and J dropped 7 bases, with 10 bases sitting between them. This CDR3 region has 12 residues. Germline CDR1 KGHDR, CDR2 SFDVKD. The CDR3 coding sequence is TGTGCCACCAGTGGGGCACAAGGTGAAGCTTTCTTT. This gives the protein CATSGAQGEAFF.

The CDR3 nucleotides read TGTGCCAGCAGCCGGCCCGGGACCTCGCCCGGGGAGCTGTTTTTT. Amino acids: CASSRPGTSPGELFF. V usage is TRBV14 and J usage is TRBJ2-2; D could derive from TRBD1 or TRBD2 (5 bases each). The CDR3 length is 15 residues. Germline lookup yields CDR1 SGHDN and CDR2 FVKESK. V dropped 4 bases and J dropped 6 bases, with 15 bases sitting between them. Using reference TRBV14 and TRBJ2-2 for the parts outside the CDR3, the full variable domain is EAGVTQFPSHSVIEKGQTVTLRCDPISGHDNLYWYRRVMGKEIKFLLHFVKESKQDESGMPNNRFLAERTGGTYSTLKVQPAELEDSGVYFCASSRPGTSPGELFFGEGSRLTVL.

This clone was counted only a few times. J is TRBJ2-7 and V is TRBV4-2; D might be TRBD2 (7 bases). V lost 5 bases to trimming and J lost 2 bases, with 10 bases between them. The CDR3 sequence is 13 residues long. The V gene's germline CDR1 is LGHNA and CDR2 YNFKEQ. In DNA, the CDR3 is TGTGCCAGCAGCGGGGGGGGCACCTACGAGCAGTACTTC. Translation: CASSGGGTYEQYF.